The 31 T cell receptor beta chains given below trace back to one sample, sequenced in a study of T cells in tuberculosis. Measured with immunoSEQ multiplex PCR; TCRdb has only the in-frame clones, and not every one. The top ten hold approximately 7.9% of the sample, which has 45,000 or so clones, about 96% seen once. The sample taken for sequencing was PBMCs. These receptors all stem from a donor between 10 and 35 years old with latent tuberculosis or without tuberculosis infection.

The CDR3 region has the DNA TGTGCCAGCAGAGCCGGGGTCACGGCTAACTATGGCTACACCTTC. Amino acid sequence: CASRAGVTANYGYTF. This chain links TRBV9 with TRBJ1-2; D gene uncertain. The CDR3 extends over 15 amino acids. Trimming took off 5 bases at V and 0 bases at J, with 14 bases between the two ends. Per germline, CDR1 SGDLS and CDR2 YYNGEE.

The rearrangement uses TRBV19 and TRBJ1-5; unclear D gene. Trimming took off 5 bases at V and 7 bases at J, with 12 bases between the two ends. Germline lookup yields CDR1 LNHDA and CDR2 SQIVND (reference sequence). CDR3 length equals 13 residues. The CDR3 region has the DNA TGTGCCAGTAGTTTAACGGTTCTGCAGCCCCAGCATTTT. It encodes CASSLTVLQPQHF.

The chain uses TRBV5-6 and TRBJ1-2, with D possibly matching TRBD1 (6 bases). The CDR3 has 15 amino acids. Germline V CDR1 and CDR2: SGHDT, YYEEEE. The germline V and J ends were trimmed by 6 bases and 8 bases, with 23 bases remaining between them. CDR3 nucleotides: TGTGCCAGCATCCAGATACGGGGGGGCCCTGGGGGCTACACCTTC. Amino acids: CASIQIRGGPGGYTF. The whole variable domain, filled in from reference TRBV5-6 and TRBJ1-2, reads DAGVTQSPTHLIKTRGQQVTLRCSPKSGHDTVSWYQQALGQGPQFIFQYYEEEERQRGNFPDRFSGHQFPNYSSELNVNALLLGDSALYLCASIQIRGGPGGYTFGSGTRLTVV.

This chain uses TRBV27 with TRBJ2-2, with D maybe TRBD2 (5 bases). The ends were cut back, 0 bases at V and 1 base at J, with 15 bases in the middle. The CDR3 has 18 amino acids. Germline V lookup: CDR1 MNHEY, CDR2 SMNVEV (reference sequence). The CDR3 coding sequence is TGTGCCAGCAGTTTATCCGAGGCGGGTTCGCGGAACACCGGGGAGCTGTTTTTT. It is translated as CASSLSEAGSRNTGELFF.

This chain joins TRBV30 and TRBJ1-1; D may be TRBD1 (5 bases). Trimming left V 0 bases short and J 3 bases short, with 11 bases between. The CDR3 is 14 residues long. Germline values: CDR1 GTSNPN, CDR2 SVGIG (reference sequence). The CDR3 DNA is TGTGCCTGGAGTGTACGTAGGGGATACACTGAAGCTTTCTTT. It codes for CAWSVRRGYTEAFF.

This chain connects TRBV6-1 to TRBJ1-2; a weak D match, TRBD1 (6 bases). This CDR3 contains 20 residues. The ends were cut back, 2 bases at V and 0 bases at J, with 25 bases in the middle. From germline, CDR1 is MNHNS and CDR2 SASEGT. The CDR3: CASSELLYISLTGPNYGYTF. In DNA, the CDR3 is TGTGCCAGCAGTGAATTATTATACATCAGTCTGACAGGCCCTAACTATGGCTACACCTTC.

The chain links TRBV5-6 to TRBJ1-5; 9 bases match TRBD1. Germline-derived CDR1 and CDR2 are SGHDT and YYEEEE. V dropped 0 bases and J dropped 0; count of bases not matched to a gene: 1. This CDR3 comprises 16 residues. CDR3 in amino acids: CASSLGQGVSNQPQHF. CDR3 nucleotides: TGTGCCAGCAGCTTGGGACAGGGGGTTAGCAATCAGCCCCAGCATTTT.

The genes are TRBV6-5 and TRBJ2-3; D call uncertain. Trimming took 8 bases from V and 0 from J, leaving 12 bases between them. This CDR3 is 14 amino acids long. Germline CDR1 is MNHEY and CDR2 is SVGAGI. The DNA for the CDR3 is TGTGCCAGCTCCCGAGGAGATAGCACAGATACGCAGTATTTT. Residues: CASSRGDSTDTQYF.

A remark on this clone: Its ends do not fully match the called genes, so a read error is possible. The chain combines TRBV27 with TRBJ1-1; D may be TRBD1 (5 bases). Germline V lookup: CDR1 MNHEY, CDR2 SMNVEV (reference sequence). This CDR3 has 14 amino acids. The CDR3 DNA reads TGTGTCAGCAGTCTCCTGGGGCTGAACACTGAAGCTTTCTTT. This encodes CVSSLLGLNTEAFF.

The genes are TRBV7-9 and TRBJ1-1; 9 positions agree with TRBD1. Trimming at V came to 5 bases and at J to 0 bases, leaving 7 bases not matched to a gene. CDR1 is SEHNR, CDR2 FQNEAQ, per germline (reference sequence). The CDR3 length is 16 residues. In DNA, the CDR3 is TGTGCCAGCAGCCCAGGGACAGGGCGGATGAACACTGAAGCTTTCTTT. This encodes CASSPGTGRMNTEAFF.

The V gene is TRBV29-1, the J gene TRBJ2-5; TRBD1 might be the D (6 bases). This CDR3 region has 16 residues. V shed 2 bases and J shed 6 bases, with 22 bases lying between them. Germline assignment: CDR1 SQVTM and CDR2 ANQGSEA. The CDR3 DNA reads TGCAGCGTTGAATTGTGGCAGGGGTTACCCTTGAAGACCCAGTACTTC. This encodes CSVELWQGLPLKTQYF.

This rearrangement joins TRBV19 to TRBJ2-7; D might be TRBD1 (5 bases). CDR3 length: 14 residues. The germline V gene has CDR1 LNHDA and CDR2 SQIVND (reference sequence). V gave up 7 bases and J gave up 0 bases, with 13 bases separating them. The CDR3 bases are TGTGCCAGTACTATCGACAGTAGCTCCTACGAGCAGTACTTC. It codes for CASTIDSSSYEQYF.

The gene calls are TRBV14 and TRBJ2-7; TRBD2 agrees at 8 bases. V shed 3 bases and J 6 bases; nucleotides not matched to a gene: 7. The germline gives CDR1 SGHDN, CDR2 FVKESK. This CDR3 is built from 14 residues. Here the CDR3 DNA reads TGTGCCAGCAGCCAGGCGGCGAGCGGGGGCGAGCAGTACTTC. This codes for CASSQAASGGEQYF.

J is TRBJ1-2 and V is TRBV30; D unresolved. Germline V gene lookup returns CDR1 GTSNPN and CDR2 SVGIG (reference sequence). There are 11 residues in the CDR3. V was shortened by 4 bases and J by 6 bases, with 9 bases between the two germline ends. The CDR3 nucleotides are TGTGCCTGGATGAGGCCAAATGGCTACACCTTC. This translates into CAWMRPNGYTF.

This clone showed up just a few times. The CDR3 sequence is CAWSVVGGTYNSPLHF. In nucleotides, the CDR3 is TGTGCCTGGAGTGTCGTAGGGGGAACCTATAATTCACCCCTCCACTTT. The chain recombines TRBV30 with TRBJ1-6; the D gene is possibly TRBD1 (6 bases). The CDR3 is 16 residues long. CDR1 GTSNPN and CDR2 SVGIG come from the germline V gene (reference sequence). The V end was cut by 0 bases, the J end by 2 bases, with 11 bases between.

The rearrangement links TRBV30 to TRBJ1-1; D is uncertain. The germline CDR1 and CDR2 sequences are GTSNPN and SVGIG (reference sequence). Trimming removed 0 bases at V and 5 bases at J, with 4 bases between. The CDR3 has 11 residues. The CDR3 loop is CAWSVETEAFF. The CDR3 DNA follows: TGTGCCTGGAGTGTAGAGACTGAAGCTTTCTTT.

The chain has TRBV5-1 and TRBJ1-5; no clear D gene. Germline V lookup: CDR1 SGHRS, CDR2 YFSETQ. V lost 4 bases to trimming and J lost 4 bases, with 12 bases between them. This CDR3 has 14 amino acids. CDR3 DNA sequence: TGCGCCAGCAGCCAAGGAGGGTATAATCAGCCCCAGCATTTT. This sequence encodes CASSQGGYNQPQHF.

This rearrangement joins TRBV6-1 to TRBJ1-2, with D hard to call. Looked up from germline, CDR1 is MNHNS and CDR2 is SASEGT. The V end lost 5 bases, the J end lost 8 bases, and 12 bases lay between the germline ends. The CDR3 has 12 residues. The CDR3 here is CASSRDTNGYTF. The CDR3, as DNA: TGTGCCAGCAGTCGCGACACCAACGGCTACACCTTC.

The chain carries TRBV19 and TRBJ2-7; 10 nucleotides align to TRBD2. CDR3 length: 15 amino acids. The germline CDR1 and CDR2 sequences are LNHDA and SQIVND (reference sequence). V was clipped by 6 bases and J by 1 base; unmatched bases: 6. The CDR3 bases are TGTGCCAGTAGCATCGCTAGCGGGAGTTCCTACGAGCAGTACTTC. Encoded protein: CASSIASGSSYEQYF.

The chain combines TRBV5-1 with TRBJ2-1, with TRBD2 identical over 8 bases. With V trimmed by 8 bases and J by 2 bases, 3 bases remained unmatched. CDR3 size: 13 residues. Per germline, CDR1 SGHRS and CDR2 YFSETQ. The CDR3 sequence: CASQLAAYNEQFF. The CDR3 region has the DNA TGCGCCAGTCAACTAGCGGCCTACAATGAGCAGTTCTTC.

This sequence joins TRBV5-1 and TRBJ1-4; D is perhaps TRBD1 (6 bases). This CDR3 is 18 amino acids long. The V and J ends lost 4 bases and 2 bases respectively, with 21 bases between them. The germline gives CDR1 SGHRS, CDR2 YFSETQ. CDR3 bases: TGCGCCAGCAGCCTACAGGGCGGGTCCCTGCTGACTAATGAAAAACTGTTTTTT. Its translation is CASSLQGGSLLTNEKLFF.

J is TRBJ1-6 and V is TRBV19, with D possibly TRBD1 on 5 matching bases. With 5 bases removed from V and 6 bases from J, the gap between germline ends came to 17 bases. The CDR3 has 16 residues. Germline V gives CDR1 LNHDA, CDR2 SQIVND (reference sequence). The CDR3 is CASSARDLMGNSPLHF. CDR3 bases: TGTGCCAGTAGTGCCCGGGACTTAATGGGTAATTCACCCCTCCACTTT.

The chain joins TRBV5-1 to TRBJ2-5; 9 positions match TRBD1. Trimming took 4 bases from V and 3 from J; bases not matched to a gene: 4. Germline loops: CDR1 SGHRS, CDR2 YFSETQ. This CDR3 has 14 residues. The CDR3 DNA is TGCGCCAGCAGCGAAGGGACAGGGAAAGAGACCCAGTACTTC. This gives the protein CASSEGTGKETQYF.

CDR3: CASSMTGRDRVLGYGYTF. CDR3 DNA sequence: TGTGCCAGTAGTATGACGGGCCGGGACAGAGTTCTAGGCTATGGCTACACCTTC. This sequence joins TRBV19 and TRBJ1-2; TRBD1 matches 7 bases. Germline values: CDR1 LNHDA, CDR2 SQIVND (reference sequence). The CDR3 length is 18 residues. The trim removed 3 bases at V and 4 bases at J, leaving 17 bases unmatched.

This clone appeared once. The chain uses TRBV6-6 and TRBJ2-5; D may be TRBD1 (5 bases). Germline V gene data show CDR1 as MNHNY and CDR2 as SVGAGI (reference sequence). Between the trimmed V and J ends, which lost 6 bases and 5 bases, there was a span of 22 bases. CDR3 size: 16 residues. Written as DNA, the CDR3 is TGTGCCAGCAGCCCCTCTGACAGTTACCCTCGGGAGACCCAGTACTTC. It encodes CASSPSDSYPRETQYF.

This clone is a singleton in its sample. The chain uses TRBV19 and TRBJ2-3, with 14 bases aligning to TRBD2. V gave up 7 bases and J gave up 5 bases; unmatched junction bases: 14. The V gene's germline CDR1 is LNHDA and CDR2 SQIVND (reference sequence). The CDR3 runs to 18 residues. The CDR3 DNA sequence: TGTGCCAGTAAAGGGGCTGGGGGACTAGCGGGGGCGGTAGATACGCAGTATTTT. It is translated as CASKGAGGLAGAVDTQYF.

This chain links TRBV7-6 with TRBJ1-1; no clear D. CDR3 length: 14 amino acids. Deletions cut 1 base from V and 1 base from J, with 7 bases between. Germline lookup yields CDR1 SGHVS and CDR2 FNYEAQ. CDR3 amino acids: CASSLVAGNTEAFF. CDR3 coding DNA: TGTGCCAGCAGCTTAGTGGCAGGGAACACTGAAGCTTTCTTT.

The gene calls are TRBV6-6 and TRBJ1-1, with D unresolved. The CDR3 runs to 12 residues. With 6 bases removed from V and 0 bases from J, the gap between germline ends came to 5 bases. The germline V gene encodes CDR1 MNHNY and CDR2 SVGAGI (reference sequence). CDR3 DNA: TGTGCCAGCAGACATGTGAACACTGAAGCTTTCTTT. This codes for CASRHVNTEAFF.

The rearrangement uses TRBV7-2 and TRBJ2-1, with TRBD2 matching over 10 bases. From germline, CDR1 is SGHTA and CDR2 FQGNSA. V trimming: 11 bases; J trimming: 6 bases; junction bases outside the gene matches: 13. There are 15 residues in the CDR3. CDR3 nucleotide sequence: TGTGCCCTGGGAGCGGGGGGGCCATGGCGCAATGAGCAGTTCTTC. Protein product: CALGAGGPWRNEQFF.

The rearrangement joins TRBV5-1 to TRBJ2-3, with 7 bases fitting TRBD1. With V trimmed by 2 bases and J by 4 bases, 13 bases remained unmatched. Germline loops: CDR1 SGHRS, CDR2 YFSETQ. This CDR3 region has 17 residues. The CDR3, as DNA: TGCGCCAGCAGCTTAGCCCTACAGGGGTGGTATGCAGATACGCAGTATTTT. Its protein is CASSLALQGWYADTQYF.

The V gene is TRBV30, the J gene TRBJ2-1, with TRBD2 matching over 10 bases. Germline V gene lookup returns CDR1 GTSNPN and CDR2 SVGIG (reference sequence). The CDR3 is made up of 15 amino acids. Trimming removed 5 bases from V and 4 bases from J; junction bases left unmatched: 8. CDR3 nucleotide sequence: TGTGCCTGGGGGACCGGGACTAGCGTTTACAATGAGCAGTTCTTC. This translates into CAWGTGTSVYNEQFF. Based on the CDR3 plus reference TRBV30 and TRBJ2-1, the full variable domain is SQTIHQWPATLVQPVGSPLSLECTVEGTSNPNLYWYRQAAGRGLQLLFYSVGIGQISSEVPQNLSASRPQDRQFILSSKKLLLSDSGFYLCAWGTGTSVYNEQFFGPGTRLTVL.